A selection of T cell receptor beta chains follows, all from one sample in a study of persistence of HIV-infected CD4 T cells. The antigens for these receptors are not known. The repertoire was sequenced with immunoSEQ multiplex PCR; TCRdb's copy has only in-frame clones and lacks some. This table holds some 13,000 clones, 66% found once. The sample in question was CD4+ T cells sorted from PBMCs after roughly 19-hour stimulation, obtained from a patient who received antiretroviral therapy. The receptors were gathered from an adult man with HIV who was CMV-seropositive. Both conserved end residues are part of each CDR3. A D gene is named only where the DNA matches it firmly. Size values are once, few and many counts, or a class for expanded clones, and some rows have none.

- TRBJ1-5 TRBV6-1 - CASSENRGNQPQHF TGTGCCAGCAGTGAAAACAGGGGCAATCAGCCCCAGCATTTT
few TRBJ1-1 TRBV25-1 - CASSASGRGWTEAFF TGTGCCAGCAGTGCCTCTGGGAGGGGTTGGACTGAAGCTTTCTTT
- TRBJ1-2 TRBV5-1 - CASSLAGRVDGYTF TGCGCCAGCAGCTTGGCCGGCAGGGTTGATGGCTACACCTTC
once TRBJ1-1 TRBV28 - CASSLRSGGRTEAFF TGTGCCAGCAGTTTAAGGTCCGGGGGGAGGACTGAAGCTTTCTTT
few TRBJ2-7 TRBV2 - CASSGRAGIYEQYF TGTGCCAGCAGTGGTCGGGCTGGGATCTACGAGCAGTACTTC
- TRBJ1-5 TRBV5-5 TRBD1 CASSLVAGGIQPQHF TGTGCCAGCAGCTTGGTTGCAGGGGGGATTCAGCCCCAGCATTTT
- TRBJ1-2 TRBV6-6 - CASSYHSRDGYTF TGTGCCAGCAGTTACCATTCGAGGGATGGCTACACCTTC
- TRBJ1-3 TRBV6-1 TRBD1 CASREGDRGLVYSGNTIYF TGTGCCAGCAGAGAAGGTGACAGGGGCCTAGTCTACTCTGGAAACACCATATATTTT
- TRBJ1-6 TRBV9 - CASSVGDTGSSPLHF TGTGCCAGCAGCGTAGGAGATACAGGTAGTTCACCCCTCCACTTT
few TRBJ1-1 TRBV5-1 TRBD1 CASTPQGGAGGTEAFF TGCGCCAGCACCCCACAGGGGGGGGCAGGAGGTACTGAAGCTTTCTTT
- TRBJ2-7 TRBV7-9 TRBD1 CASSQAIRDRVVYEQYF TGTGCCAGCAGCCAAGCAATCCGGGACAGGGTTGTTTACGAGCAGTACTTC
- TRBJ1-6 TRBV11-2 TRBD1 CASSFPPGQVYNSPLHF TGTGCCAGCAGCTTCCCTCCGGGACAGGTGTATAATTCACCCCTCCACTTT
- TRBJ1-1 TRBV7-2 - CASNQGRSNTEAFF TGTGCCAGCAACCAAGGGCGGTCGAACACTGAAGCTTTCTTT
medium-sized TRBJ1-1 TRBV25-1 - CASSPREAVTEAFF TGTGCCAGCAGCCCCCGCGAGGCAGTCACTGAAGCTTTCTTT
once TRBJ1-1 TRBV14 - CASSQVLVGGEAFF TGTGCCAGCAGCCAAGTGTTGGTAGGCGGTGAAGCTTTCTTT
once TRBJ1-6 TRBV6-4 - CASSDDGIRGNSPLHF TGTGCCAGCAGTGACGACGGCATCCGAGGGAATTCACCCCTCCACTTT
- TRBJ2-6 TRBV27 - CASSFNLGRSSGANVLTF TGTGCCAGCAGTTTTAATTTGGGGCGGAGCTCTGGGGCCAACGTCCTGACTTTC
few TRBJ2-1 TRBV5-4 TRBD2 CASGTVSGGFSYNEQFF TGTGCCAGCGGGACTGTCTCGGGAGGTTTCTCCTACAATGAGCAGTTCTTC
- TRBJ1-1 TRBV27 - CASSFLSGRMDTEAFF TGTGCCAGCAGTTTTCTCTCGGGGAGGATGGACACTGAAGCTTTCTTT
few TRBJ2-5 TRBV5-4 TRBD2 CASSLVGTSVEETQYF TGTGCCAGCAGCTTGGTCGGGACTAGCGTGGAAGAGACCCAGTACTTC
- TRBJ1-3 TRBV4-2 - CASSQGGQTGNTIYF TGTGCCAGCAGCCAAGGAGGGCAGACTGGAAACACCATATATTTT
- TRBJ1-2 TRBV3-1/TRBV3-2 - CASSQGGGPNYGYTF TGTGCCAGCAGCCAAGGTGGGGGGCCGAACTATGGCTACACCTTC
- TRBJ2-5 TRBV9 - CASSARQYQETQYF TGTGCCAGCAGCGCCCGACAGTACCAAGAGACCCAGTACTTC
- TRBJ1-1 TRBV6-5 - CASSYSGLMNTEAFF TGTGCCAGCAGTTACTCGGGACTTATGAACACTGAAGCTTTCTTT
- TRBJ1-1 TRBV3-1/TRBV3-2 - CASSQVEGNTEAFF TGTGCCAGCAGCCAAGTGGAGGGGAACACTGAAGCTTTCTTT
- TRBJ2-4 TRBV19 TRBD1 CASSNKQGGKNIQYF TGTGCCAGTAGTAATAAACAGGGGGGCAAAAACATTCAGTACTTC
- TRBJ1-1 TRBV30 - CAWSVEGPWGTEAFF TGTGCCTGGAGTGTGGAGGGCCCTTGGGGGACTGAAGCTTTCTTT
- TRBJ1-1 TRBV12-3/TRBV12-4 - CASTQTVTEAFF TGTGCCAGCACCCAGACTGTGACTGAAGCTTTCTTT
- TRBJ1-4 TRBV5-1 TRBD1 CASSFVGQLNEKLFF TGCGCCAGCAGCTTTGTGGGACAGCTAAATGAAAAACTGTTTTTT
- TRBJ1-3 TRBV5-1 - CASSLSLNSGNTIYF TGCGCCAGCAGCTTGTCCCTGAACTCTGGAAACACCATATATTTT
- TRBJ1-3 TRBV3-1/TRBV3-2 TRBD1 CASSPQGASSGNTIYF TGTGCCAGCAGCCCACAGGGGGCAAGCTCTGGAAACACCATATATTTT
once TRBJ1-2 TRBV6-2/TRBV6-3 TRBD1 CASSRPGQEYRGYTF TGTGCCAGCAGTCGGCCGGGACAGGAATACCGTGGCTACACCTTC
- TRBJ1-1 TRBV3-1/TRBV3-2 - CASSHPNTEAFF TGTGCCAGCAGCCACCCCAACACTGAAGCTTTCTTT
- TRBJ2-7 TRBV15 TRBD2 CATSRESGGHYEQYF TGTGCCACCAGCAGAGAGAGCGGGGGCCACTACGAGCAGTACTTC
- TRBJ1-5 TRBV28 - CASRILPKNQPQHF TGTGCCAGCAGAATTCTTCCTAAAAATCAGCCCCAGCATTTT
- TRBJ1-2 TRBV29-1 - CSGGGGSYGYTF TGCAGCGGTGGAGGGGGGAGTTATGGCTACACCTTC
- TRBJ2-4 TRBV7-2 - CASSQGRVVEGIQYF TGTGCCAGCAGCCAAGGCCGGGTTGTTGAAGGAATTCAGTACTTC
- TRBJ1-5 TRBV9 - CASSRQDNQPQHF TGTGCCAGCAGCCGACAGGACAATCAGCCCCAGCATTTT
- TRBJ2-7 TRBV3-1/TRBV3-2 TRBD2 CASRMGVAGGTYEQYF TGTGCCAGCAGGATGGGAGTAGCGGGAGGTACCTACGAGCAGTACTTC
- TRBJ1-5 TRBV6-5 - CASRVRFELNQPQHF TGTGCCAGCAGGGTCAGATTCGAGCTTAATCAGCCCCAGCATTTT
few TRBJ1-1 TRBV29-1 - CSASRGVNTEAFF TGCAGCGCATCCAGGGGCGTGAACACTGAAGCTTTCTTT
medium-sized TRBJ2-7 TRBV5-6 TRBD1 CASSRGQGARREQYF TGTGCCAGCAGCCGGGGACAGGGGGCGCGTAGGGAGCAGTACTTC
once TRBJ1-5 TRBV27 TRBD1 CASRPGRGQGPQPQHF TGTGCCAGCAGGCCGGGCAGAGGACAGGGGCCTCAGCCCCAGCATTTT
- TRBJ1-1 TRBV30 - CAWSVQLANTEAFF TGTGCCTGGAGTGTGCAGCTGGCGAACACTGAAGCTTTCTTT
- TRBJ2-1 TRBV2 - CASSTGYNEQFF TGTGCCAGCAGTACAGGGTACAATGAGCAGTTCTTC
- TRBJ1-3 TRBV29-1 TRBD1 CSGRTGGYGNTIYF TGCAGCGGTCGAACAGGGGGATATGGAAACACCATATATTTT
- TRBJ2-5 TRBV18 TRBD1 CASSPTGWQETQYF TGTGCCAGCTCACCGACAGGGTGGCAAGAGACCCAGTACTTC
- TRBJ1-2 TRBV5-5 - CASSLGLDGAYGYTF TGTGCCAGCAGCTTGGGGTTGGACGGGGCTTATGGCTACACCTTC
- TRBJ1-2 TRBV7-3 - CASSPNHGGISGYTF TGTGCCAGCAGCCCTAATCATGGGGGTATCAGTGGCTACACCTTC
- TRBJ1-1 TRBV27 - CASSRERNTEAFF TGTGCCAGCTCTAGGGAAAGGAACACTGAAGCTTTCTTT
- TRBJ2-4 TRBV3-1/TRBV3-2 - CASSLETGRSIQYF TGTGCCAGCAGCTTGGAGACCGGACGTAGCATTCAGTACTTC
- TRBJ1-2 TRBV2 - CASNGNYGYTF TGTGCCAGCAACGGGAACTATGGCTACACCTTC
few TRBJ2-7 TRBV27 - CASSFHDSGRAYEQYF TGTGCCAGCAGTTTCCACGACTCAGGGAGAGCCTACGAGCAGTACTTC
- TRBJ2-7 TRBV29-1 TRBD2 CSVEGSGRAYEQYF TGCAGCGTTGAAGGGAGCGGGAGGGCCTACGAGCAGTACTTC
- TRBJ2-6 TRBV10-3 TRBD1 CAISDTGVAGANVLTF TGTGCCATCAGTGACACAGGGGTAGCAGGGGCCAACGTCCTGACTTTC
- TRBJ2-3 TRBV7-9 TRBD2 CASSLTGGRAGDTQYF TGTGCCAGCAGCTTAACTGGCGGGAGGGCTGGAGATACGCAGTATTTT
- TRBJ1-2 TRBV5-1 - CASSGGGSNYGYTF TGCGCCAGCAGCGGGGGCGGCTCAAACTATGGCTACACCTTC